This T cell receptor (beta chain) was documented in a study of blood T cell repertoires in COVID-19. Looking at the study overall: Samples taken during acute and convalescent COVID-19 were collected in the United States, Italy and Spain. PBMCs, B-cell-depleted T cells, or T cells provided the cDNA or gDNA that made up the material.

The CDR3 length is 14 residues. Germline lookup yields CDR1 MDHEN and CDR2 SYDVKM. With 3 bases removed from V and 2 bases from J, the gap between germline ends came to 11 bases. Under the authors' procedure: Reference gene primer amplification in the assay estimated nucleated cell counts. This table comes from immunoSEQ multiplex PCR, and its TCRdb copy is limited to in-frame clones, with some not included. V and J calls and clone size follow that table, whereas D and trimming were derived from the DNA. The sample includes tens of thousands of clones, approximately 89% of them seen just once. The chain combines TRBV28 with TRBJ2-7; weak D call: TRBD1 (6 bases). Sequences were obtained from peripheral blood. The receptor was derived from a man aged 50-59 years with acute or convalescent COVID-19. The CDR3 DNA sequence: TGTGCCAGCAGTTTTAAAGGGGGAACCTACGAGCAGTACTTC. Its translation is CASSFKGGTYEQYF.